This T cell receptor (beta chain) was identified during a study of T cell changes during pregnancy in multiple sclerosis. Libraries were prepared by immunoSEQ multiplex PCR; TCRdb keeps only in-frame clonotypes and omits some of them. The profile covers over 10,000 clones, with about 88% appearing a single time and roughly 14% taken by the ten largest. Trimming pared 10 bases from V and 8 bases from J, leaving 15 bases between. In germline, CDR1 is LNHDA, CDR2 SQIVND (reference sequence). The CDR3 consists of 13 residues. The receptor's source is a female donor in good health, enrolled as a control in a pregnancy study. The chain links TRBV19 to TRBJ2-6; D might be TRBD2 (6 bases). This specimen consisted of CD8+ T cells from peripheral blood mononuclear cells, obtained in the second trimester of pregnancy. The CDR3 sequence: CATEEGQTNVLTF. The CDR3 region has the DNA TGTGCCACCGAGGAGGGGCAGACCAACGTCCTGACTTTC. Full variable domain (missing parts from reference TRBV19 and TRBJ2-6): DGGITQSPKYLFRKEGQNVTLSCEQNLNHDAMYWYRQDPGQGLRLIYYSQIVNDFQKGDIAEGYSVSREKKESFPLTVTSAQKNPTAFYLCATEEGQTNVLTFGAGSRLTVL.